What follows is one T cell receptor (beta chain) and its context. What antigen it recognizes has not been identified. No per-base quality is available; no much larger clone lies one base away. The library came from RT-PCR. For sequencing, a NextSeq 550 was employed. TCRdb itself trimmed the public reads at Q25 with fastp, ran MiXCR and retained productive beta chains. Every CDR3 protein is listed once, alongside the most common genes and DNA of its rows. The sample contains tens of thousands of distinct CDR3 sequences, approximately 49% of them found a single time. Of the sample, about 64% falls within the top ten clones. This sample is drawn from a study of patients and donors after allogeneic stem cell transplantation (dated by TCRdb to 2018 to 2020). The TCR sequence derives from a human donor who was either an allogeneic HSCT recipient or a stem cell or donor lymphocyte infusion donor (not recorded which). It is not recorded whose cells these are; they may come from a transplant donor. The sample was blood, either unsorted or a sorted T cell fraction (not recorded which).

The DNA sequence is TGTGCCAGCAGCCAATCGACAGGGGGCAAGAATGGCTACACCTTC. This translates into CASSQSTGGKNGYTF. Recombination connected TRBV3-1 to TRBJ1-2; TRBD1 lines up with 10 middle nucleotides. V is trimmed back by 2 bases and J by 6 bases, and the junction contains 6 bases that no gene match accounts for. Taken from the germline V gene (reference sequence), the CDR1 and CDR2 loops are LGHDT and YNNKEL. The CDR3, cysteine through phenylalanine, is 15 amino acids long. The retained sequence is limited to the CDR3, 45 bases, with the frame set at the first base.